The rows below give T cell receptor beta chains drawn from one sample of a study of tumor-infiltrating lymphocytes in primary liver carcinoma. MiXCR, applied by TCRdb to the multiplex PCR reads, yields one record per CDR3 protein. The table lists some 320,000 distinct CDR3 sequences, 65% of them singletons, with roughly 9% in the top ten. The sample was peripheral blood. The source of these receptors is a man between 40 and 49 years old with primary liver carcinoma and hepatitis B virus infection. CDR3s include the opening cysteine and the closing phenylalanine or tryptophan. A D gene is named only where the DNA matches it firmly. A clone size is listed for some rows: how often the clone was seen (once, few, many), or a class if it is expanded.

size: once; D: TRBD2; V: TRBV5-4; J: TRBJ2-6; CDR3: CASNPGLAGGRSGANVLTF; DNA: TGTGCCAGCAACCCGGGACTAGCGGGAGGCCGTTCCGGGGCCAACGTCCTGACTTTC
size: -; D: -; V: TRBV4-3; J: TRBJ2-6; CDR3: CSSNQNLRATGANVLTF; DNA: TGCTCCAGCAACCAAAACCTACGGGCTACTGGGGCCAACGTCTTGACTTTC
size: -; D: TRBD2; V: TRBV6-2/TRBV6-3; J: TRBJ2-1; CDR3: CASSSRIAGGSSYNEQFF; DNA: TGTGCCAGCAGTTCCCGTATAGCGGGAGGAAGTTCCTACAATGAGCAGTTCTTC
size: -; D: -; V: TRBV1; J: TRBJ2-7; CDR3: CTRRQGVYPNEQYF; DNA: TGCACCAGAAGACAAGGGGTTTACCCGAACGAGCAGTACTTC
size: -; D: -; V: TRBV7-9; J: TRBJ1-3; CDR3: CASSGEQGNTIYF; DNA: TGTGCCAGCAGCGGGGAGCAAGGAAACACCATATATTTT
size: many; D: TRBD2; V: TRBV12-3/TRBV12-4; J: TRBJ2-2; CDR3: CASSSAGGLFRAELFF; DNA: TGTGCCAGCAGTTCAGCGGGAGGGTTATTCCGGGCGGAGCTGTTTTTT
size: -; D: -; V: TRBV6-1; J: TRBJ1-6; CDR3: CASSPALQEGSPLHF; DNA: TGTGCCAGCAGCCCGGCACTCCAGGAGGGCTCACCCCTCCACTTT
size: once; D: -; V: TRBV5-1; J: TRBJ2-1; CDR3: CASSLGRAFDNEQFF; DNA: TGCGCCAGCAGCTTGGGTAGGGCCTTTGATAATGAGCAGTTCTTC
size: -; D: -; V: TRBV6-5; J: TRBJ2-4; CDR3: CASGFHNSNIQYF; DNA: TGTGCCAGCGGTTTCCACAATTCGAACATTCAGTACTTC
size: -; D: -; V: TRBV12-3/TRBV12-4; J: TRBJ2-4; CDR3: CAISLWGPGAKNIQYF; DNA: -
size: -; D: -; V: TRBV7-9; J: TRBJ2-1; CDR3: CASSRGGADRVFF; DNA: TGTGCCAGCAGCCGTGGTGGGGCCGATCGCGTGTTCTTC
size: many; D: TRBD1; V: TRBV6-1; J: TRBJ2-7; CDR3: CATVEDRSSYEQYF; DNA: TGTGCCACGGTCGAGGACAGGTCCTCCTACGAGCAGTACTTC
size: -; D: -; V: TRBV4-2; J: TRBJ1-6; CDR3: CASSQEGSGGDSPLHF; DNA: TGTGCCAGCAGCCAAGAGGGGTCAGGAGGAGATTCACCCCTCCACTTT
size: once; D: -; V: TRBV6-1; J: TRBJ2-2; CDR3: CASRVNRAGEDTGELFF; DNA: TGTGCCAGCAGAGTAAACCGGGCCGGGGAGGACACCGGGGAGCTGTTTTTT
size: many; D: TRBD2; V: TRBV4-1; J: TRBJ2-1; CDR3: CASSQVAGLAGVTYNEQFF; DNA: TGCGCCAGCAGCCAGGTCGCCGGACTAGCGGGAGTTACCTACAATGAGCAGTTCTTC
size: -; D: TRBD2; V: TRBV5-6; J: TRBJ2-3; CDR3: CASGLGGSGAVTQYF; DNA: TGTGCCAGCGGCTTGGGCGGGAGTGGGGCAGTTACGCAGTATTTT
size: many; D: -; V: TRBV6-1; J: TRBJ2-3; CDR3: CASSEGSTWVDTQYF; DNA: TGTGCCAGCAGTGAAGGGAGCACCTGGGTGGATACGCAGTATTTT
size: many; D: -; V: TRBV4-3; J: TRBJ2-7; CDR3: CASSARLGAYEQYF; DNA: TGCGCCAGCAGTGCGCGGTTGGGGGCCTACGAGCAGTACTTC
size: many; D: TRBD1; V: TRBV6-5; J: TRBJ1-2; CDR3: CASSPPSGGYGYTF; DNA: TGTGCCAGCAGTCCTCCTTCAGGGGGCTATGGCTACACCTTC